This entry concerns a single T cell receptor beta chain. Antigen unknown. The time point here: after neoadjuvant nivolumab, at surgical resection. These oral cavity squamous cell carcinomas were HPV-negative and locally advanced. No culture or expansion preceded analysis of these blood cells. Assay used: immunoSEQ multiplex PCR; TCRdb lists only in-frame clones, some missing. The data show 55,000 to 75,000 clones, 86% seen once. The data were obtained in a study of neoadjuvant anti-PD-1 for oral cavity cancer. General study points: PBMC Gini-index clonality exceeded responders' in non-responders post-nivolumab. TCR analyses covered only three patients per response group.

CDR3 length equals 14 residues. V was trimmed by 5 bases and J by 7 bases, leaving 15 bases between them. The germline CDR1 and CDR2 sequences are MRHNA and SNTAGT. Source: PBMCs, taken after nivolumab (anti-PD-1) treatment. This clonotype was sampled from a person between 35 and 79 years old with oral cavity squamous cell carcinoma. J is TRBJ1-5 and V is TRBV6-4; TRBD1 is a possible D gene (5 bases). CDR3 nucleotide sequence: TGTGCCAGCAGTCCCCAGGGATCCCAGCAGCCCCAGCATTTT. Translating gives CASSPQGSQQPQHF.